The rows below give T cell receptor beta chains drawn from one sample of a study of blood T cell repertoires in COVID-19. Produced via immunoSEQ multiplex PCR; TCRdb's table is partial and in-frame only. In the table there are tens of thousands of clones, around four fifths of which are singletons. The specimen was peripheral blood. The receptors were gathered from a man younger than 40 with COVID-19, enrolled during active disease. Both conserved end residues are part of each CDR3. Each record gives: clone size, V gene, D gene, J gene, CDR3 DNA, CDR3 protein. A D gene is named only where the DNA matches it firmly. Part of the rows lack a size; the others show once, few, many or a class for expanded clones.

>-|TRBV4-1|-|TRBJ1-2
TGCGCCAGCAGCCAATCCGGAGGGATCGGAGGCTACACCTTC
CASSQSGGIGGYTF
>-|TRBV7-3|TRBD1|TRBJ2-2
TGTGCCAGCAGCAATACAGGGGTCACCGGGGAGCTGTTTTTT
CASSNTGVTGELFF
>-|TRBV29-1|TRBD1|TRBJ1-4
TGCAGCGCGATAGACAGGGGGCGGAATGAAAAACTGTTTTTT
CSAIDRGRNEKLFF
>-|TRBV28|-|TRBJ2-7
TGTGCCGCCGACGGAGGGAGGTACGAGCAGTACTTC
CAADGGRYEQYF
>-|TRBV19|TRBD1|TRBJ1-1
TGTGCCAGTAGTATTGACAGGGGAACTGAAGCTTTCTTT
CASSIDRGTEAFF
>-|TRBV4-2|-|TRBJ2-2
TGTGCCAGCAGCCGTTCGGAGGGCTTGGACACCGGGGAGCTGTTTTTT
CASSRSEGLDTGELFF
>-|TRBV2|TRBD1|TRBJ2-7
TGTGCCAGCAGTGAACAACAGGGGGACGAGCAGTACTTC
CASSEQQGDEQYF
>-|TRBV28|TRBD1|TRBJ2-6
TGTGCCAGCAGTTCCCAGGGGGCTGGGGCCAACGTCCTGACTTTC
CASSSQGAGANVLTF
>-|TRBV5-4|TRBD2|TRBJ2-1
TGTGCCAGCAGCACTGAGACTAGCGGGAGGGGGTACAATGAGCAGTTCTTC
CASSTETSGRGYNEQFF
>-|TRBV28|TRBD1|TRBJ1-2
TGTGCCAGCGCCTCCGGGACAGGGTATTATGGCTACACCTTC
CASASGTGYYGYTF
>-|TRBV18|-|TRBJ1-2
TGTGCCAGCTCAACGGCCGGGGGGAACTATGGCTACACCTTC
CASSTAGGNYGYTF
>once|TRBV30|TRBD2|TRBJ2-1
TGTGCCTGGAGTGCTATAGCGGGAGTCGGTCTCATTTACAATGAGCAGTTCTTC
CAWSAIAGVGLIYNEQFF
>-|TRBV11-1|-|TRBJ2-2
TGTGCCAGCAGCTCGAGGGTCCTGAACACCGGGGAGCTGTTTTTT
CASSSRVLNTGELFF
>-|TRBV11-3|-|TRBJ1-4
TGTGCCAGCAGTACCTCGGGTGAAAAACTGTTTTTT
CASSTSGEKLFF
>-|TRBV6-4|-|TRBJ2-6
TGTGCCAGGGATTGGACAGTCGGCAACGTCCTGACTTTC
CARDWTVGNVLTF
>-|TRBV6-6|-|TRBJ1-2
TGTGCCAGCAGTTACTCGAGCCCAGGGAGGAATGGCTACACCTTC
CASSYSSPGRNGYTF
>-|TRBV11-2|TRBD1|TRBJ2-1
TGTGCCAGCAGTCGTTTAACAGGGGGCTATGAGCAGTTCTTC
CASSRLTGGYEQFF
>-|TRBV19|-|TRBJ1-3
TGTGCCAGTGCACTCTCTGGAAACACCATATATTTT
CASALSGNTIYF
>-|TRBV29-1|TRBD1|TRBJ2-2
TGCAGCGCAGTAGGACAGGGCGTCACCGGGGAGCTGTTTTTT
CSAVGQGVTGELFF
>-|TRBV28|-|TRBJ1-4
TGTGCCAGCAGTACCCACGGCAGGGGACGGGGTAATGAAAAACTGTTTTTT
CASSTHGRGRGNEKLFF
>-|TRBV27|-|TRBJ2-5
TGTGCCAGCAGTTTAACAGGGCCGTTTATCCAAGAGACCCAGTACTTC
CASSLTGPFIQETQYF
>-|TRBV18|TRBD1|TRBJ1-2
TGTGCCAGCTCACCGGACAGGGATAGGGGCTACACCTTC
CASSPDRDRGYTF
>few|TRBV20-1|-|TRBJ2-7
TGCAGTGCTAGAGACAGCTACGAGCAGTACTTC
CSARDSYEQYF
>-|TRBV7-2|-|TRBJ1-1
TGTGCCAGCAGCCAATACCGGGTCGGCGCTGAAGCTTTCTTT
CASSQYRVGAEAFF
>few|TRBV5-1|-|TRBJ1-5
TGCGCCAGCAGCTTGGCAGGACAGAAGAATCAGCCCCAGCATTTT
CASSLAGQKNQPQHF
>-|TRBV28|-|TRBJ2-1
TGTGCCAGCAAGCTATGGGGGGTAGCGTACAATGAGCAGTTCTTC
CASKLWGVAYNEQFF
>-|TRBV6-1|-|TRBJ2-7
TGTGCCAGCAGTGACCAGGGTAGGGACTTGGGCTACGAGCAGTACTTC
CASSDQGRDLGYEQYF
>-|TRBV4-1|TRBD2|TRBJ2-4
TGCGCCAGCAGCCAAGTCCTAAAGGGAGGGCCGGGTGACGGGAAAAACATTCAGTACTTC
CASSQVLKGGPGDGKNIQYF
>-|TRBV6-5|-|TRBJ2-7
TGTGCCAGCGGGGGACACCACTACGAGCAGTACTTC
CASGGHHYEQYF
>-|TRBV4-1|TRBD1|TRBJ1-1
TGCGCCAGCAGCCTATCCTCCGGGACAGCTGAAGCTTTCTTT
CASSLSSGTAEAFF
>once|TRBV5-1|TRBD2|TRBJ2-7
TGCGCCAGCAGCTTGGTCGGGGGGTTCGCTTCCTACGAGCAGTACTTC
CASSLVGGFASYEQYF
>once|TRBV28|-|TRBJ2-3
TGTGCCAGCACCGCCTTGAGGTTCTTCACAGATACGCAGTATTTT
CASTALRFFTDTQYF
>once|TRBV28|-|TRBJ1-2
TGTGCCAGCAGTTTATTCTTGGCGGCTAACTATGGCTACACCTTC
CASSLFLAANYGYTF
>-|TRBV5-6|TRBD2|TRBJ2-5
TGTGCCAGCAGCTTGGGCGGGGGGGAGACCCAGTACTTC
CASSLGGGETQYF
>many|TRBV4-2|-|TRBJ2-6
TGTGCCAGCAGCCGGGACAACTCTGGGGCCAACGTCCTGACTTTC
CASSRDNSGANVLTF
>once|TRBV7-9|TRBD2|TRBJ2-3
TGTGCCAGCAGCCCCTTAGGGGCGGGAGGAGCAGATACGCAGTATTTT
CASSPLGAGGADTQYF
>-|TRBV28|-|TRBJ2-7
TGTGCCAGCAGTTTATCAGGGGCGGCCTACGAGCAGTACTTC
CASSLSGAAYEQYF
>-|TRBV10-3|-|TRBJ2-7
TGTGCCACGCACCCAGGCGACGGAACCTACGAGCAGTACTTC
CATHPGDGTYEQYF
>-|TRBV7-9|TRBD2|TRBJ2-1
TGTGCCAGCAGCTTCCTAGCGGGGGGTTATGATGAGCAGTTCTTC
CASSFLAGGYDEQFF
>-|TRBV28|-|TRBJ1-5
TGTGCCAGCAGTCTGGGCGGGGGAGGAAATCAGCCCCAGCATTTT
CASSLGGGGNQPQHF
>-|TRBV27|-|TRBJ1-1
TGTGCCAGCAGTTTATATGGGAGTACGAACACTGAAGCTTTCTTT
CASSLYGSTNTEAFF
>-|TRBV6-5|-|TRBJ2-3
TGTGCCAGCAGTATCATCACAGATACGCAGTATTTT
CASSIITDTQYF
>-|TRBV15|-|TRBJ2-2
TGTGCCACCAGCAGAGATAGGGGTTTCGAGCTGTTTTTT
CATSRDRGFELFF
>-|TRBV19|-|TRBJ1-6
TGTGCCAGTAGTATAGTACGGCAGGGTGATTCACCCCTCCACTTT
CASSIVRQGDSPLHF
>-|TRBV3-1/TRBV3-2|-|TRBJ1-5
TGTGCCAGCAGCCGACCGGTCAGGGTAAACCAGCCCCAGCATTTT
CASSRPVRVNQPQHF
>-|TRBV9|TRBD2|TRBJ2-5
TGTGCCAGCAGCCTTTTAGCGGGGGGGCGGGAGACCCAGTACTTC
CASSLLAGGRETQYF
>-|TRBV7-3|TRBD2|TRBJ2-3
TGTGCCAGCAGCTTGGCGGAGCGGGGGTCCACAGATACGCAGTATTTT
CASSLAERGSTDTQYF